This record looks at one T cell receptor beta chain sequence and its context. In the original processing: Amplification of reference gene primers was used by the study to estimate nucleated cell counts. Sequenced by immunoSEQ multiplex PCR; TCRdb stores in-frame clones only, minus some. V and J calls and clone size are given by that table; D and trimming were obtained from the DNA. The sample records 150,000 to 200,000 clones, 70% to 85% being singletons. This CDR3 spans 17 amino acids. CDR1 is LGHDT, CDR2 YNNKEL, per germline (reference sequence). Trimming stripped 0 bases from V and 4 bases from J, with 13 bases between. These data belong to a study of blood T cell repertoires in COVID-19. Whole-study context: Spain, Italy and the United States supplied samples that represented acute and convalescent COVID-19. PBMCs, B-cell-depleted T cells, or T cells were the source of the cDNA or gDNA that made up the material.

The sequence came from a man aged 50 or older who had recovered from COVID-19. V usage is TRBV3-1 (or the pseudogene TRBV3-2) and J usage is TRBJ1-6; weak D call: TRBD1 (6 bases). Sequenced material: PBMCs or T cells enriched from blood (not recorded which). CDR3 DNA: TGTGCCAGCAGCCAAGATTCAGGGGCTGGGTATAATTCACCCCTCCACTTT. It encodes CASSQDSGAGYNSPLHF.